The T cell receptor beta chain under discussion was sequenced for a study of identifying expanded T cells in peripheral blood (dated by TCRdb to the late 2010s). Context from the whole study: Technical replicates were generated by sequencing separate aliquots of the same genomic DNA pool, with four replicates compared pairwise. Findings and caveats that apply to the study as a whole: The authors expected that biological variance in healthy repertoires might rise further over much longer intervals, such as months to years. Variance in clone template counts between approximately 2-week samples significantly increased with total template count across all healthy donors. Across all healthy-donor time intervals, the beta-binomial model significantly cut both the number of clones called differentially abundant and the false-positive rate. The binomial model flagged roughly 1.3 differentially abundant clones between technical replicates but 15 to 17 over around two weeks and around 20 over about 4 weeks.

The CDR3 goes from the cysteine to the phenylalanine over 16 residues. Left in the record is the CDR3 DNA by itself, 48 bases read in frame from the first base. After removal of 6 bases from V and 2 bases from J, the junction retains 11 bases not matched to a gene. Per the germline V gene, ENHRY is the CDR1 and SYGVKD is the CDR2. TCRbeta CDR3 regions were profiled with the immunoSEQ Assay using bias-controlled multiplex PCR amplification of genomic DNA. The study's own analysis went as follows. To quantify the absolute abundance of each unique TCRbeta CDR3 region, the sequences were collapsed and filtered. Differential abundance was tested with a binomial (Fisher-equivalent) model and with a beta-binomial model adding time-dependent variance fitted from healthy donors. Clones with fewer than 5 combined templates were removed, and a clone was called differentially abundant if the clone's Benjamini-Hochberg FDR was below 0.01. Using the form v = (b*log(k)+a)^2, the beta-binomial variance was modeled as a function of the total template count across the two samples. Entries here come from immuneACCESS through TCRdb and include only in-frame sequences with V and J called. Some clones fail to appear in such tables; in the studies checked, an unresolved V gene covers under half of the shortfall, and the cause of the remainder is unknown. The V and J calls and the clone size are those of that table, but D and trimming were determined from the DNA. This sample lists about 130,000 clones; less than 90% were detected once. Of the sample, roughly 8% falls within the top ten clones.

As for this clone: Its antigen has not been determined. No per-base quality is available; no much larger clone lies one base away.

No immune events, such as infections, were documented for the healthy donors during the collection period. Healthy-donor blood repertoires served as a training cohort to calibrate time-dependent variance in a beta-binomial model of T-cell clone differential abundance. The training cohort was composed of about 10 healthy donors, 3 female and 7 male. On average the donors were about 40 years old, and their ages spanned roughly 25 to 70 years. Whole blood from each healthy donor was obtained from a commercial supplier and was collected at three time points around 13 days apart. For immunosequencing, genomic DNA was extracted from whole blood that had not been sorted.

The chain is assembled from TRBV10-3 and TRBJ2-5; 8 bases in the junction line up with TRBD2. The sequence was obtained from a person aged 18 to 75 in good health. The sequenced sample was blood. The sequenced DNA is TGTGCCATCAGCGAACGGGGGGGAAGAGGACAAGAGACCCAGTACTTC. The resulting protein is CAISERGGRGQETQYF.